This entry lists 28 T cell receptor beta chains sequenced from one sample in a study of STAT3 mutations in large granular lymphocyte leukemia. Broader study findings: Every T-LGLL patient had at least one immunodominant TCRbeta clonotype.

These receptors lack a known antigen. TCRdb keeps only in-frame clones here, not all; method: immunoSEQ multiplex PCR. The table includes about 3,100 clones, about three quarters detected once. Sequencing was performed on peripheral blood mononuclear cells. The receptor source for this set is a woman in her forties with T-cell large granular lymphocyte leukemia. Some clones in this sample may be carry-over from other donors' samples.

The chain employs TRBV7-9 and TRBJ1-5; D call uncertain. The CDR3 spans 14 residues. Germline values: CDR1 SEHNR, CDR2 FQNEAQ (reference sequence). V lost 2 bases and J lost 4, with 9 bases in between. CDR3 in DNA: TGTGCCAGCAGCTTAATGGAGGGAAATCAGCCCCAGCATTTT. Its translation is CASSLMEGNQPQHF.

Here the CDR3 reads CASRSNTEAFF. The DNA for the CDR3 is TGTGCCAGCAGGTCTAACACTGAAGCTTTCTTT. V gene TRBV7-9 combines with J gene TRBJ1-1; D gene uncertain. Germline V lookup: CDR1 SEHNR, CDR2 FQNEAQ (reference sequence). V lost 6 bases to trimming and J lost 2 bases, with 4 bases between them. The CDR3 is made up of 11 amino acids.

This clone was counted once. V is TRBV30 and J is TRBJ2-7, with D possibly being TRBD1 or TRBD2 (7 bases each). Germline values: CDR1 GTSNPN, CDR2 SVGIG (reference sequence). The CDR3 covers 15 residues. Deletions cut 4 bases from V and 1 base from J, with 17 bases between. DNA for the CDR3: TGTGCCTGGAATGAACCCAGGGGGGGGTCCTACGAGCAGTACTTC. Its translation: CAWNEPRGGSYEQYF. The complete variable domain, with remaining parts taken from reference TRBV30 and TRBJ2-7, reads SQTIHQWPATLVQPVGSPLSLECTVEGTSNPNLYWYRQAAGRGLQLLFYSVGIGQISSEVPQNLSASRPQDRQFILSSKKLLLSDSGFYLCAWNEPRGGSYEQYFGPGTRLTVT.

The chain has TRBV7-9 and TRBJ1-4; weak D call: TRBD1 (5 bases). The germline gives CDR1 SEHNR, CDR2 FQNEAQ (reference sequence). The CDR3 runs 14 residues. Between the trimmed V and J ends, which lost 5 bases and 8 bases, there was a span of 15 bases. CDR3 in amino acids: CASSRGGLREKLFF. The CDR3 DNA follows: TGTGCCAGCAGCAGGGGAGGACTTCGGGAAAAACTGTTTTTT.

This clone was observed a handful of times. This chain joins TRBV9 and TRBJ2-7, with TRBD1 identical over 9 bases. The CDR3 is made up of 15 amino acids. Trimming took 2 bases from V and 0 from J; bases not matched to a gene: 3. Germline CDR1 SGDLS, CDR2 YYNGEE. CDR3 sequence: CASSVGQGYSYEQYF. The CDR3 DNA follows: TGTGCCAGCAGCGTGGGACAGGGCTACTCCTACGAGCAGTACTTC.

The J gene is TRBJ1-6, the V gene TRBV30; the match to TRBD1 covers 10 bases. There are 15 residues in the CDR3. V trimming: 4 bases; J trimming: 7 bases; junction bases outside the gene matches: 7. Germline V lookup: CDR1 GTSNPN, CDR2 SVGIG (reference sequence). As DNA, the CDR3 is TGTGCCTGGACCCGACAGGGGGCATTGAATTCACCCCTCCACTTT. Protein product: CAWTRQGALNSPLHF.

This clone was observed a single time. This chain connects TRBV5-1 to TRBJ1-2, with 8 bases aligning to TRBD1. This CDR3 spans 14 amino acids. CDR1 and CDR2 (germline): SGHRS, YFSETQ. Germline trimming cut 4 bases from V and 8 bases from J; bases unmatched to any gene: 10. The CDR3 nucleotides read TGCGCCAGCAGCGAGCAGGGGGCCCAGGAGGGCTACACCTTC. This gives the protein CASSEQGAQEGYTF.

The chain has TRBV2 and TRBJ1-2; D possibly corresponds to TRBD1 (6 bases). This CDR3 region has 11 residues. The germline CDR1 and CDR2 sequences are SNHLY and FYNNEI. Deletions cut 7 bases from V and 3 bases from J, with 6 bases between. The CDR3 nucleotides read TGTGCCAGCACAGGGGACTATGGCTACACCTTC. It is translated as CASTGDYGYTF.

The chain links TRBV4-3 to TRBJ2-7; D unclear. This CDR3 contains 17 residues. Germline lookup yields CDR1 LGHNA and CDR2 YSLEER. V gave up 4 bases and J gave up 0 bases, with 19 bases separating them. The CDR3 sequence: CASSPTRGALSSYEQYF. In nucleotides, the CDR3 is TGCGCCAGCAGCCCCACTCGCGGAGCGCTGAGCTCCTACGAGCAGTACTTC.

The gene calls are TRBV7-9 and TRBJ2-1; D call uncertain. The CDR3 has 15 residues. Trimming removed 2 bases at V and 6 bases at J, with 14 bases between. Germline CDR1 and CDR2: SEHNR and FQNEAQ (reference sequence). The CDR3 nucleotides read TGTGCCAGCAGCTTACAGGCCATCGTAGGCAATGAGCAGTTCTTC. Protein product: CASSLQAIVGNEQFF.

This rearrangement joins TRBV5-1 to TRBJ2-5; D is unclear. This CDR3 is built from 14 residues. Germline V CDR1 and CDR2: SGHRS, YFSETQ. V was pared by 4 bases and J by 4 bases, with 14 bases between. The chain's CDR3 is CASSTDGLRETQYF. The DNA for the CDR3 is TGCGCCAGCAGCACCGATGGTTTAAGAGAGACCCAGTACTTC. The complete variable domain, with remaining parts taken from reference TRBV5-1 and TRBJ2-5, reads KAGVTQTPRYLIKTRGQQVTLSCSPISGHRSVSWYQQTPGQGLQFLFEYFSETQRNKGNFPGRFSGRQFSNSRSEMNVSTLELGDSALYLCASSTDGLRETQYFGPGTRLLVL.

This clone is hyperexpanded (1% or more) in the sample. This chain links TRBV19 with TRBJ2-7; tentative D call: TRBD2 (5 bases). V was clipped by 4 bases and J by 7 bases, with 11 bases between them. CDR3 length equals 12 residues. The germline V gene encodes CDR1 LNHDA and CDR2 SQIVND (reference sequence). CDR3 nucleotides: TGTGCCAGTAGTAGGGGTGGAGGTGAGCAGTACTTC. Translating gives CASSRGGGEQYF.

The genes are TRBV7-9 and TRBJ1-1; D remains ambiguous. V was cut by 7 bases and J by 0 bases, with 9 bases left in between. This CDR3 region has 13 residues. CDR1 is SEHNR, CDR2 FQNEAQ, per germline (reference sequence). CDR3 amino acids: CASTSSMNTEAFF. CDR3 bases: TGTGCCAGCACCAGTTCGATGAACACTGAAGCTTTCTTT. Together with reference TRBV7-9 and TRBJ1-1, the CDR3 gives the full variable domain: DTGVSQNPRHKITKRGQNVTFRCDPISEHNRLYWYRQTLGQGPEFLTYFQNEAQLEKSRLLSDRFSAERPKGSFSTLEIQRTEQGDSAMYLCASTSSMNTEAFFGQGTRLTVV.

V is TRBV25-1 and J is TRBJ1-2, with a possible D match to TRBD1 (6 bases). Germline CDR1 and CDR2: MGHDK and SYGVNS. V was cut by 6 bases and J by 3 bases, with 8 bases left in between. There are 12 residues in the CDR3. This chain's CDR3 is CASRAGDYGYTF. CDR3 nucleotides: TGTGCCAGCAGAGCAGGGGACTATGGCTACACCTTC.

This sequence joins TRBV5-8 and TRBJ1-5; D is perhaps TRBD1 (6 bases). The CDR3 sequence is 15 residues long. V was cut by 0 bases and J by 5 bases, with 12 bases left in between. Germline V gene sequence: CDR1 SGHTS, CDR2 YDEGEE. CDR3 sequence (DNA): TGTGCCAGCAGCTTGGGTGGGACAATCGATCAGCCCCAGCATTTT. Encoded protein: CASSLGGTIDQPQHF. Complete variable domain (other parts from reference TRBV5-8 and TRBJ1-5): EAGVTQSPTHLIKTRGQQATLRCSPISGHTSVYWYQQALGLGLQFLLWYDEGEERNRGNFPPRFSGRQFPNYSSELNVNALELEDSALYLCASSLGGTIDQPQHFGDGTRLSIL.

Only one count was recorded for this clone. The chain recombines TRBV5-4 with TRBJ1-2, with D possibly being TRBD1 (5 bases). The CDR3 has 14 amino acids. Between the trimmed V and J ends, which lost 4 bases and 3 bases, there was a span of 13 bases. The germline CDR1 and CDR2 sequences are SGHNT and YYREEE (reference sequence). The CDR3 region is CASSPGAPDYGYTF. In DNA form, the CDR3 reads TGTGCCAGCAGCCCCGGGGCGCCGGACTATGGCTACACCTTC.

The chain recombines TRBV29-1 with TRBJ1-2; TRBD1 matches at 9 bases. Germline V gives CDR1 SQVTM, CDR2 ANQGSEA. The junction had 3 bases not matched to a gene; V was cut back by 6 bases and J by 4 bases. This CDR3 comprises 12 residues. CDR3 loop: CSVGTGSYGYTF. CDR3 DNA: TGCAGCGTGGGGACAGGGTCCTATGGCTACACCTTC.

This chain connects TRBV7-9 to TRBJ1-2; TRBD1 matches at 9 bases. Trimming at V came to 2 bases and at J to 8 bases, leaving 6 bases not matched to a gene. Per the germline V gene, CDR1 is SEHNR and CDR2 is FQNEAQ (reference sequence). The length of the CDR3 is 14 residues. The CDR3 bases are TGTGCCAGCAGCTTATTGGACAGGGGAGAGGGCTACACCTTC. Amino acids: CASSLLDRGEGYTF. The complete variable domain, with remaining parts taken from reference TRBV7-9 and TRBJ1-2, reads DTGVSQNPRHKITKRGQNVTFRCDPISEHNRLYWYRQTLGQGPEFLTYFQNEAQLEKSRLLSDRFSAERPKGSFSTLEIQRTEQGDSAMYLCASSLLDRGEGYTFGSGTRLTVV.

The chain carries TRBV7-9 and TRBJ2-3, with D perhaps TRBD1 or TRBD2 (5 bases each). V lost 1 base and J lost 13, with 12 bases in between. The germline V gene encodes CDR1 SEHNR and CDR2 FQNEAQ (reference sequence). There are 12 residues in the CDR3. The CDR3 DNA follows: TGTGCCAGCAGCTTAGGGGGACCAAAGGAGTATTTT. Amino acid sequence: CASSLGGPKEYF.

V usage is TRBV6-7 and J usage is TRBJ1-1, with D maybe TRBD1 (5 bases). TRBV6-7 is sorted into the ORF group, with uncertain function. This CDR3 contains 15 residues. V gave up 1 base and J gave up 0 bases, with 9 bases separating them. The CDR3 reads CASSYWGPLNTEAFF. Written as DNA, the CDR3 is TGTGCCAGCAGTTACTGGGGACCTTTGAACACTGAAGCTTTCTTT.

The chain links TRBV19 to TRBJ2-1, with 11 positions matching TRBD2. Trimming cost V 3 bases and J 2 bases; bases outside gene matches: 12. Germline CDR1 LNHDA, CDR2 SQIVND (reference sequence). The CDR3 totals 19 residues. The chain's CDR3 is CASSIGLAGGPRAYNEQFF. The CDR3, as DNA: TGTGCCAGTAGTATCGGGCTAGCGGGAGGCCCTAGGGCCTACAATGAGCAGTTCTTC.

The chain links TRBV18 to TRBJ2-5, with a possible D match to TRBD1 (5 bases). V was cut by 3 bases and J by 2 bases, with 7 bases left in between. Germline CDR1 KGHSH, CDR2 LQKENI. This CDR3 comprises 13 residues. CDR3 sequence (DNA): TGTGCCAGCTCACCCGCAGGGCAAGAGACCCAGTACTTC. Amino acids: CASSPAGQETQYF.

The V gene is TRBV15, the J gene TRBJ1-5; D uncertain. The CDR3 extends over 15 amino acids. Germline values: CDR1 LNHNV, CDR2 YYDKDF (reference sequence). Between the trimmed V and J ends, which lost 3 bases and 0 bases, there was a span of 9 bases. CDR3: CATSSGRGSNQPQHF. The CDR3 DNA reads TGTGCCACCAGCAGTGGCCGAGGTAGCAATCAGCCCCAGCATTTT.

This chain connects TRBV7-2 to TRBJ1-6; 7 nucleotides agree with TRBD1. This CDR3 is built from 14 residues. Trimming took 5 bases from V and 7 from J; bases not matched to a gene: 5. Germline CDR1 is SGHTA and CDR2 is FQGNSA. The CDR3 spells CASSPGTENSPLHF. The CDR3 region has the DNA TGTGCCAGCAGCCCCGGGACAGAGAATTCACCCCTCCACTTT.

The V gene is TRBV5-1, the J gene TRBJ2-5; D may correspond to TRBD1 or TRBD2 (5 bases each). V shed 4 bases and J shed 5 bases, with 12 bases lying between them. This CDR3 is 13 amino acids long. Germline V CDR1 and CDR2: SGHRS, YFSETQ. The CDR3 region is CASSEGSVETQYF. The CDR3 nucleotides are TGCGCCAGCAGCGAGGGGAGTGTTGAGACCCAGTACTTC.

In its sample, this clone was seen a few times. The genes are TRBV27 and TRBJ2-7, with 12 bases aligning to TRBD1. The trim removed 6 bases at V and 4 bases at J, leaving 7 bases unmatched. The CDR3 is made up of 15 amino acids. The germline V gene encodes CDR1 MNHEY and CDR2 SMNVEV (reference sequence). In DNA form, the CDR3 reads TGTGCCAGCAGCTGGAGGGGACAGGGGGCGTACGAGCAGTACTTC. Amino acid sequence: CASSWRGQGAYEQYF.

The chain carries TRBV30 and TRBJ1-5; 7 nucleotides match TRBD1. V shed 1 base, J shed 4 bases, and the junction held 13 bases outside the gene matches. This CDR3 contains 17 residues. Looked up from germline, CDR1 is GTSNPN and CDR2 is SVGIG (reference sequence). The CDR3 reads CAWSAPSSGTANQPQHF. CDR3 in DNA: TGTGCCTGGAGTGCACCAAGTTCCGGGACAGCGAATCAGCCCCAGCATTTT.

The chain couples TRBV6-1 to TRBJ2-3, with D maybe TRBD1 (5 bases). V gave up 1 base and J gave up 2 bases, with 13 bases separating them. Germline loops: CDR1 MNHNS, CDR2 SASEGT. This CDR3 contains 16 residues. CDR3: CASSEEGIWHTDTQYF. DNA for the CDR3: TGTGCCAGCAGTGAAGAGGGGATCTGGCACACAGATACGCAGTATTTT.